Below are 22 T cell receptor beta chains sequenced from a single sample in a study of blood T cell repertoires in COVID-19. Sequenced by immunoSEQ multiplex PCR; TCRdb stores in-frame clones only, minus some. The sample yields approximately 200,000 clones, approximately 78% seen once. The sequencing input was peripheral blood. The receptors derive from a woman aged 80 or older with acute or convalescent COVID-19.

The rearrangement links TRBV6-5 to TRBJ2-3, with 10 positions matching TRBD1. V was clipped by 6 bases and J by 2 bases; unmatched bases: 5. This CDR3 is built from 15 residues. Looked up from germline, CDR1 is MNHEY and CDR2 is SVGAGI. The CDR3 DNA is TGTGCCAGCAGCTGGGACAGGGGATTCACAGATACGCAGTATTTT. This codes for CASSWDRGFTDTQYF.

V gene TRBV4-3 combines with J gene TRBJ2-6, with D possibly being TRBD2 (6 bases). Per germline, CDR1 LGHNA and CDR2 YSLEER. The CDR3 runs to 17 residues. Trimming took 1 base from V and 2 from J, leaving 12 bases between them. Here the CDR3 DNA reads TGCGCCAGCAGCCAAGTTCGGGAGTTGACTGGGGCCAACGTCCTGACTTTC. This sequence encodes CASSQVRELTGANVLTF.

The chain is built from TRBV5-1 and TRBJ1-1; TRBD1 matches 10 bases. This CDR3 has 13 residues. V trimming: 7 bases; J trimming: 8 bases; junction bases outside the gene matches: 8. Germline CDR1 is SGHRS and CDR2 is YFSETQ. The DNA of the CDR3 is TGCGCCAGCGGGGGACAGGGGTCGACGGAAGCTTTCTTT. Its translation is CASGGQGSTEAFF.

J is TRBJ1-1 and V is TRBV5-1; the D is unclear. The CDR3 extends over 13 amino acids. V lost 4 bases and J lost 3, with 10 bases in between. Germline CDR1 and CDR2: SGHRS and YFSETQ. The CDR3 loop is CASSPTRDTEAFF. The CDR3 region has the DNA TGCGCCAGCAGCCCCACGCGGGACACTGAAGCTTTCTTT. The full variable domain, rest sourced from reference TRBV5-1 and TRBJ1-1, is KAGVTQTPRYLIKTRGQQVTLSCSPISGHRSVSWYQQTPGQGLQFLFEYFSETQRNKGNFPGRFSGRQFSNSRSEMNVSTLELGDSALYLCASSPTRDTEAFFGQGTRLTVV.

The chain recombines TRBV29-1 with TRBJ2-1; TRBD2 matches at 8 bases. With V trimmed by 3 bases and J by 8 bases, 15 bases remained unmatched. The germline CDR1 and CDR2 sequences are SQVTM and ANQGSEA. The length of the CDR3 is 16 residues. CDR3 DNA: TGCAGCGTTGACCCCCGGCGGGAGGCGGGAGGCGATGAGCAGTTCTTC. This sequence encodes CSVDPRREAGGDEQFF.

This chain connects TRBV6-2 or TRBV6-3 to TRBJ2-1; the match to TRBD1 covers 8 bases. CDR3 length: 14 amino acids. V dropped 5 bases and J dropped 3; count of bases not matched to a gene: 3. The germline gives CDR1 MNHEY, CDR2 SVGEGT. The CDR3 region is CASSTGTGYNEQFF. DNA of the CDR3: TGTGCCAGCAGTACCGGGACAGGCTACAATGAGCAGTTCTTC.

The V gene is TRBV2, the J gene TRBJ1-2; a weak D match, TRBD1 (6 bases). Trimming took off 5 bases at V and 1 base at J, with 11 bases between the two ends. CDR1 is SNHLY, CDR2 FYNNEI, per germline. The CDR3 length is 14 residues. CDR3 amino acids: CASSRSQGNYGYTF. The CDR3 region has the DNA TGTGCCAGCAGTAGGTCACAGGGTAACTATGGCTACACCTTC.

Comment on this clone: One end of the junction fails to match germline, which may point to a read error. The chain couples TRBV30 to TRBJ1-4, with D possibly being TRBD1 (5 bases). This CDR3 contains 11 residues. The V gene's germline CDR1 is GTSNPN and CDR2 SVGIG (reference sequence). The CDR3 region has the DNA TGTGCCTGGAGTGTAGGGCAGGGCCCAATTTTT. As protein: CAWSVGQGPIF.

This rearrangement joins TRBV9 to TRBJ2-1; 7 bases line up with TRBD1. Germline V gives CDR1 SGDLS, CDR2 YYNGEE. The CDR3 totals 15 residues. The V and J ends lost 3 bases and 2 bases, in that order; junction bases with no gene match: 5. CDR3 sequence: CASSGQGTAYNEQFF. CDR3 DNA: TGTGCCAGCAGCGGACAGGGTACGGCCTACAATGAGCAGTTCTTC.

CDR3 nucleotides: TGTGCCAGCAGTCTGACAGGGACTGGAAACACCATATATTTT. The encoded protein is CASSLTGTGNTIYF. The chain couples TRBV6-5 to TRBJ1-3, with 7 bases lining up with TRBD1. The J segment lost 2 bases and the V segment lost 5 bases, leaving 3 bases of the junction unmatched. From germline, CDR1 is MNHEY and CDR2 SVGAGI. The CDR3 runs to 14 residues.

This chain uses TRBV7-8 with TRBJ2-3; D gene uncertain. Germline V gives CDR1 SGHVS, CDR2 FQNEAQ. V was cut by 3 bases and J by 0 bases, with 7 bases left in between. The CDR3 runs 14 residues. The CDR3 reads CASSFSTSTDTQYF. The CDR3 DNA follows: TGTGCCAGCAGCTTTAGTACTAGCACAGATACGCAGTATTTT.

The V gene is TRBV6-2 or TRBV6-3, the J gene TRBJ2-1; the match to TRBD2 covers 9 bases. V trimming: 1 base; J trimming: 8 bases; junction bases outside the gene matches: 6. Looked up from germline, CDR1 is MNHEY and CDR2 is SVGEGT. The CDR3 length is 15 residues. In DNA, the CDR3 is TGTGCCAGCAGTTACTTGCGGGGGGGCGCTTATGAGCAGTTCTTC. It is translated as CASSYLRGGAYEQFF.

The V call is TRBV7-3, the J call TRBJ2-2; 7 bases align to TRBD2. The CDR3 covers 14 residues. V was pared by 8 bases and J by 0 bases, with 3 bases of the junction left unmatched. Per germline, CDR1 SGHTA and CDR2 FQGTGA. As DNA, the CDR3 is TGTGCCAGCGGGGAGGGGCCGAACACCGGGGAGCTGTTTTTT. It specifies CASGEGPNTGELFF.

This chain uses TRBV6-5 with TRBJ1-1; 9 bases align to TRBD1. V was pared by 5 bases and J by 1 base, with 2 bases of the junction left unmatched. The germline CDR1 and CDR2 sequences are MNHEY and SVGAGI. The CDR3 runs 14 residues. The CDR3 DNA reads TGTGCCAGCAGTCGGGACAGGGAGAACACTGAAGCTTTCTTT. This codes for CASSRDRENTEAFF.

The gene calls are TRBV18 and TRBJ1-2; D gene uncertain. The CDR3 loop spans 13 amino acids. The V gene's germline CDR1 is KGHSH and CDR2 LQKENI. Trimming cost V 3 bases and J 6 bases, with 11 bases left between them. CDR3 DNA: TGTGCCAGCTCACCGGGTCTAGTGGATGGCTACACCTTC. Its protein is CASSPGLVDGYTF. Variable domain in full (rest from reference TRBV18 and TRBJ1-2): NAGVMQNPRHLVRRRGQEARLRCSPMKGHSHVYWYRQLPEEGLKFMVYLQKENIIDESGMPKERFSAEFPKEGPSILRIQQVVRGDSAAYFCASSPGLVDGYTFGSGTRLTVV.

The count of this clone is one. The DNA for the CDR3 is TGTGCCAGCCTGGCAGGGCTGAACACTGAAGCTTTCTTT. Protein: CASLAGLNTEAFF. The V gene is TRBV7-9, the J gene TRBJ1-1; the D gene is possibly TRBD1 (5 bases). Trimming stripped 8 bases from V and 0 bases from J, with 10 bases between. The CDR3 contains 13 residues. CDR1 SEHNR and CDR2 FQNEAQ come from the germline V gene (reference sequence). Variable domain in full (rest from reference TRBV7-9 and TRBJ1-1): DTGVSQNPRHKITKRGQNVTFRCDPISEHNRLYWYRQTLGQGPEFLTYFQNEAQLEKSRLLSDRFSAERPKGSFSTLEIQRTEQGDSAMYLCASLAGLNTEAFFGQGTRLTVV.

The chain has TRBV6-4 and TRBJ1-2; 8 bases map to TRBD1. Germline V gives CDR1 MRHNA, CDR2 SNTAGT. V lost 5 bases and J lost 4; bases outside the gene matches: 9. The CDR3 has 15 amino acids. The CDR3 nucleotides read TGTGCCAGCAGTCCTCGACAGGGGTTCCCCTATGGCTACACCTTC. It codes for CASSPRQGFPYGYTF.

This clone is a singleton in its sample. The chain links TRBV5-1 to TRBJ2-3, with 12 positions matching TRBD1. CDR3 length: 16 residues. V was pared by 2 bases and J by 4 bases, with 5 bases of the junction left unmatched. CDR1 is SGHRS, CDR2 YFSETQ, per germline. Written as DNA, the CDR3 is TGCGCCAGCAGCTTCTTGGGACAGGGGGCTTCAGATACGCAGTATTTT. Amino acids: CASSFLGQGASDTQYF.

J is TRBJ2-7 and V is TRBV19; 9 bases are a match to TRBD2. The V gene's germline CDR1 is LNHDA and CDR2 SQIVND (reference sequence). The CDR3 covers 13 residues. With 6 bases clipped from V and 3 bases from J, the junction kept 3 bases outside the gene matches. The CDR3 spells CASRSSGSYEQYF. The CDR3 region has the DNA TGTGCCAGTAGAAGTAGCGGGAGCTACGAGCAGTACTTC.

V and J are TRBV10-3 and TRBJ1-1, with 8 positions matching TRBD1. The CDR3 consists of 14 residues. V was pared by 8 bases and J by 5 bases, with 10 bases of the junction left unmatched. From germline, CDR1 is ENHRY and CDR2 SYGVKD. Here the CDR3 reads CAISLDRAETEAFF. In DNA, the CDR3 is TGTGCCATCTCATTGGACAGGGCGGAAACTGAAGCTTTCTTT.

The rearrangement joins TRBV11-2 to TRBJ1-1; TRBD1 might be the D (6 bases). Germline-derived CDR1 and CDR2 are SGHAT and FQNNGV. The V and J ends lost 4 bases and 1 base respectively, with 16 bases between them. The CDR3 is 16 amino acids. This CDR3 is CASSWDGVGGNTEAFF. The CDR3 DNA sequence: TGTGCCAGCAGCTGGGACGGCGTAGGGGGGAACACTGAAGCTTTCTTT.

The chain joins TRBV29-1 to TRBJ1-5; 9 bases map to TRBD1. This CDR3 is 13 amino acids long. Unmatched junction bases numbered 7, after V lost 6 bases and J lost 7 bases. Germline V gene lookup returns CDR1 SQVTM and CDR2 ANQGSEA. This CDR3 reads CSVGGQGGQPQHF. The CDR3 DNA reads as TGCAGCGTGGGGGGACAGGGTGGGCAGCCCCAGCATTTT. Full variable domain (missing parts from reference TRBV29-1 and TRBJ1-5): SAVISQKPSRDICQRGTSLTIQCQVDSQVTMMFWYRQQPGQSLTLIATANQGSEATYESGFVIDKFPISRPNLTFSTLTVSNMSPEDSSIYLCSVGGQGGQPQHFGDGTRLSIL.